One sample yielded the 16 T cell receptor beta chains listed below, sequenced in a study of identical twins. MiXCR, applied by TCRdb to the 5' RACE reads, yields one record per CDR3 protein. The sample holds 1.5 million to 2 million distinct CDR3 sequences, around 29% seen once. Sequencing was carried out using cord blood. These receptors came from a newborn girl in good health.

This clonotype was counted only a few times. The chain joins TRBV5-1 to TRBJ2-3, with 10 nucleotides matching TRBD1. Per germline, CDR1 SGHRS and CDR2 YFSETQ. V trimming: 4 bases; J trimming: 2 bases; junction bases outside the gene matches: 7. This CDR3 region has 16 residues. The CDR3 nucleotides read TGCGCCAGCAGCCCGGGACAGGGGACTTTCACAGATACGCAGTATTTT. Residues: CASSPGQGTFTDTQYF. The complete variable domain, with remaining parts taken from reference TRBV5-1 and TRBJ2-3, reads KAGVTQTPRYLIKTRGQQVTLSCSPISGHRSVSWYQQTPGQGLQFLFEYFSETQRNKGNFPGRFSGRQFSNSRSEMNVSTLELGDSALYLCASSPGQGTFTDTQYFGPGTRLTVL.

This clonotype was seen a few times. This chain links TRBV5-6 with TRBJ1-2, with a tentative D call TRBD1 (6 bases). The CDR3 loop spans 14 amino acids. V was trimmed by 0 bases and J by 4 bases, leaving 10 bases between them. In germline, CDR1 is SGHDT, CDR2 YYEEEE. The CDR3 DNA follows: TGTGCCAGCAGCTTGGTACAGGGCCGCTATGGCTACACCTTC. Protein: CASSLVQGRYGYTF.

Only a few counts were recorded for this clonotype. The chain joins TRBV27 to TRBJ2-1; 9 nucleotides agree with TRBD2. Germline V gene lookup returns CDR1 MNHEY and CDR2 SMNVEV (reference sequence). V lost 0 bases and J lost 2; bases outside the gene matches: 2. The CDR3 has 16 residues. The CDR3 DNA reads TGTGCCAGCAGTTTATCGTCTAGCGGGACCTACAATGAGCAGTTCTTC. Translation gives CASSLSSSGTYNEQFF.

On this clonotype itself: A clone one base away is much larger, so this may be a read error. The gene calls are TRBV4-2 and TRBJ2-4, with TRBD1 matching over 7 bases. CDR3 size: 16 residues. Germline values: CDR1 LGHNA, CDR2 YNFKEQ. DNA for the CDR3: TGTACCAGCAGCCAAGACAGGGACCTAGCCAAAAACATTCAGTACTTC. Its protein is CTSSQDRDLAKNIQYF.

The chain couples TRBV27 to TRBJ2-3; 14 nucleotides line up with TRBD2. The germline CDR1 and CDR2 sequences are MNHEY and SMNVEV (reference sequence). This CDR3 spans 15 amino acids. The V gene end was trimmed by 4 bases and the J gene end by 6 bases; junction bases not matched to a gene: 3. The CDR3 is CASSSRTSGRDTQYF. The CDR3 nucleotides are TGTGCCAGCAGTTCCCGGACTAGCGGGAGGGATACGCAGTATTTT.

This clonotype was seen many times. This chain joins TRBV29-1 and TRBJ2-7, with unresolved D. Trimming pared 4 bases from V and 0 bases from J, leaving 13 bases between. Germline CDR1 SQVTM, CDR2 ANQGSEA. The CDR3 runs 14 residues. The CDR3 spells CSVAARLSSYEQYF. In DNA, the CDR3 is TGCAGCGTTGCGGCCAGGTTAAGCTCCTACGAGCAGTACTTC.

This chain connects TRBV4-2 to TRBJ2-4; D might be TRBD1 (6 bases). V was cut by 1 base and J by 5 bases, with 9 bases left in between. This CDR3 has 14 amino acids. Germline CDR1 LGHNA, CDR2 YNFKEQ. The DNA of the CDR3 is TGTGCCAGCAGCCAAGGGGGGCCCCAAAACATTCAGTACTTC. It encodes CASSQGGPQNIQYF.

On this clonotype itself: A much larger clonotype is one base distant, so this may be a read error. The V and J genes are TRBV28 and TRBJ2-1; D tentatively reads TRBD1 or TRBD2 (5 bases each). CDR3 length equals 14 residues. The germline V gene encodes CDR1 MDHEN and CDR2 SYDVKM. The V end was cut by 6 bases, the J end by 9 bases, with 18 bases between. CDR3 sequence: CASRGDPKRREQFF. DNA for the CDR3: TGTGCCAGCAGAGGGGACCCTAAGAGGCGTGAGCAGTTCTTC.

This clonotype was counted a few times. The chain couples TRBV11-2 to TRBJ1-1; 8 bases align to TRBD1. The V and J ends lost 4 bases and 4 bases, in that order; junction bases with no gene match: 8. The CDR3 extends over 15 amino acids. Germline loops: CDR1 SGHAT, CDR2 FQNNGV. The CDR3 loop reads CASSSARGRVTEAFF. The CDR3 nucleotides are TGTGCCAGCAGCTCAGCCAGGGGGCGGGTCACTGAAGCTTTCTTT.

The gene calls are TRBV20-1 and TRBJ2-5; possibly TRBD2 for D (6 bases). Between the trimmed V and J ends, which lost 0 bases and 11 bases, there was a span of 28 bases. There are 17 residues in the CDR3. The germline V gene encodes CDR1 DFQATT and CDR2 SNEGSKA (reference sequence). DNA of the CDR3: TGCAGTGCTAGAGATCTTATCGGGGAGGCGGGGTACAATGAGCAGTACTTC. This translates into CSARDLIGEAGYNEQYF.

This clonotype was recorded a few times. The chain has TRBV10-3 and TRBJ2-3; 7 nucleotides agree with TRBD1. Per germline, CDR1 ENHRY and CDR2 SYGVKD. This CDR3 is 14 amino acids long. V dropped 6 bases and J dropped 5; count of bases not matched to a gene: 8. As DNA, the CDR3 is TGTGCCATCAGCCTAGGGTCAGGGGGAGATACGCAGTATTTT. This translates into CAISLGSGGDTQYF.

The chain is built from TRBV20-1 and TRBJ1-1; 8 bases fit TRBD1. Germline loops: CDR1 DFQATT, CDR2 SNEGSKA (reference sequence). V was clipped by 2 bases and J by 1 base; unmatched bases: 6. This CDR3 region has 15 residues. The CDR3 DNA reads as TGCAGTGCTAGAAGGACAGGGACGGGGAACACTGAAGCTTTCTTT. Its protein is CSARRTGTGNTEAFF.

This chain connects TRBV12-3 or TRBV12-4 to TRBJ2-1, with 7 bases that match TRBD2. This CDR3 is 15 amino acids long. After removal of 4 bases from V and 6 bases from J, the junction contained 9 bases not matched to a gene. CDR3 DNA: TGTGCCAGCAGTTGGGTGGGAGGGCCGTCCAATGAGCAGTTCTTC. Its protein product is CASSWVGGPSNEQFF.

This chain joins TRBV9 and TRBJ2-7; D is ambiguous. With 4 bases removed from V and 2 bases from J, the gap between germline ends came to 13 bases. This CDR3 contains 14 residues. In germline, CDR1 is SGDLS, CDR2 YYNGEE. Here the CDR3 DNA reads TGTGCCAGCAGCCCTAGTGGTGTCCCCTACGAGCAGTACTTC. Amino acid sequence: CASSPSGVPYEQYF.

The chain links TRBV29-1 to TRBJ1-1, with TRBD1 matching over 8 bases. The CDR3 extends over 12 amino acids. V dropped 7 bases and J dropped 1; count of bases not matched to a gene: 2. Germline loops: CDR1 SQVTM, CDR2 ANQGSEA. CDR3 sequence reads: CSGQGWNTEAFF. CDR3 in DNA: TGCAGCGGACAGGGGTGGAACACTGAAGCTTTCTTT.

This chain links TRBV20-1 with TRBJ2-1, with TRBD2 identical over 9 bases. Germline V gene sequence: CDR1 DFQATT, CDR2 SNEGSKA (reference sequence). V shed 4 bases, J shed 2 bases, and the junction held 6 bases outside the gene matches. The CDR3 runs 15 residues. Here the CDR3 reads CSAITLAGAYNEQFF. The CDR3 DNA reads as TGCAGTGCTATAACATTAGCGGGAGCCTACAATGAGCAGTTCTTC.